This passage covers 24 T cell receptor beta chains from one sample sequenced in a study of blood T cell repertoires in COVID-19. Generated by immunoSEQ multiplex PCR, the TCRdb table keeps only in-frame clones and is missing some. The table lists about 350,000 clones, 80% to 90% of them singletons. The sequenced sample consisted of peripheral blood. The receptor set was obtained from a woman in her fifties or sixties with COVID-19, enrolled during active disease.

The chain employs TRBV7-2 and TRBJ2-1, with D hard to call. The length of the CDR3 is 17 residues. The germline gives CDR1 SGHTA, CDR2 FQGNSA. The V and J ends lost 3 bases and 4 bases respectively, with 19 bases between them. The DNA for the CDR3 is TGTGCCAGCAGCTTTGCCCCGAGTTTGAGTCTATACAATGAGCAGTTCTTC. Translating gives CASSFAPSLSLYNEQFF.

The J gene is TRBJ1-1, the V gene TRBV6-5; TRBD1 might be the D (5 bases). Germline loops: CDR1 MNHEY, CDR2 SVGAGI. CDR3 length equals 12 residues. Trimming took 9 bases from V and 11 from J, leaving 19 bases between them. The CDR3 DNA is TGTGCCAGTGCGGGGGGATTTAGGACGGCTTTCTTT. Amino acids: CASAGGFRTAFF.

This chain joins TRBV4-1 and TRBJ1-6, with D hard to call. Germline CDR1 is MGHRA and CDR2 is YSYEKL. V shed 2 bases and J shed 10 bases, with 15 bases lying between them. The CDR3 consists of 15 residues. DNA for the CDR3: TGCGCCAGCAGCCAACTTAAAGCCCTTTACTCACCCCTCCACTTT. Translation: CASSQLKALYSPLHF.

This chain uses TRBV2 with TRBJ1-1; 7 bases line up with TRBD1. The V gene end was trimmed by 1 base and the J gene end by 4 bases; junction bases not matched to a gene: 3. Germline CDR1 is SNHLY and CDR2 is FYNNEI. This CDR3 region has 14 residues. CDR3 loop: CASSEEEGATEAFF. The CDR3 DNA is TGTGCCAGCAGTGAAGAGGAGGGGGCCACTGAAGCTTTCTTT.

The chain links TRBV2 to TRBJ1-4; no clear D. The CDR3 runs 15 residues. Germline values: CDR1 SNHLY, CDR2 FYNNEI. Trimming shortened V by 3 bases and J by 10 bases, and 18 bases separated the two germline ends. CDR3: CASSDEGVDIGKLFF. Here the CDR3 DNA reads TGTGCCAGCAGTGACGAGGGAGTGGATATCGGAAAACTGTTTTTT.

J is TRBJ2-3 and V is TRBV5-1; TRBD1 is a possible D gene (6 bases). The CDR3 totals 15 residues. V shed 3 bases and J shed 3 bases, with 14 bases lying between them. Germline CDR1 SGHRS, CDR2 YFSETQ. CDR3 DNA: TGCGCCAGCAGCTACGACAGGAGTGGGACAGATACGCAGTATTTT. Its translation: CASSYDRSGTDTQYF.

The V call is TRBV14, the J call TRBJ2-3; tentative D call: TRBD2 (6 bases). V lost 2 bases to trimming and J lost 2 bases, with 14 bases between them. CDR1 and CDR2 from the germline V gene are SGHDN and FVKESK. This CDR3 contains 16 residues. CDR3 protein: CASSQRPSGLTDTQYF. The CDR3 bases are TGTGCCAGCAGCCAAAGGCCCAGCGGGCTCACAGATACGCAGTATTTT.

The chain carries TRBV5-1 and TRBJ1-2, with 8 bases fitting TRBD1. The CDR3 contains 15 residues. Trimming at V came to 3 bases and at J to 2 bases, leaving 6 bases not matched to a gene. Germline-derived CDR1 and CDR2 are SGHRS and YFSETQ. CDR3 in amino acids: CASSWAGGANYGYTF. CDR3 bases: TGCGCCAGCAGCTGGGCAGGGGGCGCCAACTATGGCTACACCTTC.

The chain employs TRBV18 and TRBJ1-2; perhaps TRBD1 as D (5 bases). The CDR3 totals 15 residues. Trimming removed 6 bases from V and 4 bases from J, with 18 bases in between. CDR1 is KGHSH, CDR2 LQKENI, per germline. The CDR3 is CASSTSWDLSYGYTF. The CDR3 DNA reads as TGTGCCAGCTCGACATCGTGGGACTTATCCTATGGCTACACCTTC.

This chain connects TRBV10-3 to TRBJ2-2, with D possibly being TRBD1 (6 bases). Germline V gives CDR1 ENHRY, CDR2 SYGVKD. The length of the CDR3 is 18 residues. Between the trimmed V and J ends, which lost 3 bases and 5 bases, there was a span of 22 bases. The CDR3: CAISDYWVRTEVTGELFF. The CDR3 nucleotides are TGTGCCATCAGTGATTACTGGGTCAGGACAGAAGTAACCGGGGAGCTGTTTTTT.

This clone appeared a few times. This chain links TRBV12-5 with TRBJ1-1; unclear D gene. CDR3 length equals 12 residues. CDR1 LGHNT and CDR2 FRNRAP come from the germline V gene. Trimming pared 9 bases from V and 0 bases from J, leaving 8 bases between. CDR3 protein: CASERLNTEAFF. CDR3 sequence (DNA): TGTGCTAGCGAGCGGCTGAACACTGAAGCTTTCTTT.

V usage is TRBV6-5 and J usage is TRBJ2-7; 10 bases match TRBD2. The germline V gene encodes CDR1 MNHEY and CDR2 SVGAGI. The CDR3 consists of 16 residues. V shed 2 bases and J 0 bases; nucleotides not matched to a gene: 4. CDR3 nucleotides: TGTGCCAGCAGTTACCTGCCTAGCGGGGGCTCCTACGAGCAGTACTTC. Translated, it gives CASSYLPSGGSYEQYF.

In this sample, this clone turned up once. This chain joins TRBV2 and TRBJ1-4; no reliable D call. Trimming cost V 8 bases and J 5 bases, with 18 bases left between them. Germline lookup yields CDR1 SNHLY and CDR2 FYNNEI. The CDR3 has 15 amino acids. The CDR3 sequence is CASREWGPRNEKLFF. The CDR3 DNA is TGTGCCAGCCGGGAGTGGGGTCCAAGGAATGAAAAACTGTTTTTT.

The chain links TRBV29-1 to TRBJ1-2; the D gene is possibly TRBD1 (6 bases). Germline-derived CDR1 and CDR2 are SQVTM and ANQGSEA. Trimming removed 3 bases from V and 8 bases from J, with 16 bases in between. This CDR3 is 13 amino acids long. CDR3 amino acids: CSVDSGGARGYTF. The CDR3 DNA sequence: TGCAGCGTTGATTCCGGGGGGGCGCGGGGCTACACCTTC.

This chain links TRBV6-5 with TRBJ1-5; D unclear. V lost 5 bases to trimming and J lost 5 bases, with 10 bases between them. The germline V gene has CDR1 MNHEY and CDR2 SVGAGI. The CDR3 loop spans 13 amino acids. The CDR3 reads CASSPREDQPQHF. CDR3 DNA: TGTGCCAGCAGTCCTCGGGAAGATCAGCCCCAGCATTTT.

The chain employs TRBV30 and TRBJ1-2, with D unresolved. Germline V gives CDR1 GTSNPN, CDR2 SVGIG (reference sequence). The CDR3 has 14 amino acids. With 1 base removed from V and 0 bases from J, the gap between germline ends came to 9 bases. CDR3 bases: TGTGCCTGGAGTGCGAGGTTAGCTAACTATGGCTACACCTTC. It is translated as CAWSARLANYGYTF. Based on the CDR3 plus reference TRBV30 and TRBJ1-2, the full variable domain is SQTIHQWPATLVQPVGSPLSLECTVEGTSNPNLYWYRQAAGRGLQLLFYSVGIGQISSEVPQNLSASRPQDRQFILSSKKLLLSDSGFYLCAWSARLANYGYTFGSGTRLTVV.

V gene TRBV11-1 combines with J gene TRBJ2-3, with 13 bases that match TRBD2. Trimming cost V 5 bases and J 5 bases; bases outside gene matches: 7. Germline V gene lookup returns CDR1 SGHAT and CDR2 FQDESV (reference sequence). The CDR3 has 16 residues. For the CDR3, the DNA is TGTGCCAGCAGCCCCCGACTAGCGGGGGGCGGAGATACGCAGTATTTT. Protein product: CASSPRLAGGGDTQYF.

This chain uses TRBV19 with TRBJ2-5; TRBD1 aligns across 7 bases. V lost 10 bases, J lost 0 bases, and 8 bases stayed unmatched. This CDR3 has 14 residues. The germline CDR1 and CDR2 sequences are LNHDA and SQIVND (reference sequence). The CDR3 DNA sequence: TGTGCCACCGACTCAGGACAGGACCAAGAGACCCAGTACTTC. Translation: CATDSGQDQETQYF.

This rearrangement joins TRBV7-9 to TRBJ2-3; tentatively, D is TRBD1 (6 bases). This CDR3 contains 15 residues. The V end lost 7 bases, the J end lost 2 bases, and 16 bases lay between the germline ends. Per germline, CDR1 SEHNR and CDR2 FQNEAQ (reference sequence). Written as DNA, the CDR3 is TGTGCCAGCACCCTCACCGGGACAACCACAGATACGCAGTATTTT. This sequence encodes CASTLTGTTTDTQYF. The entire variable domain, with the rest obtained from reference TRBV7-9 and TRBJ2-3, is as follows: DTGVSQNPRHKITKRGQNVTFRCDPISEHNRLYWYRQTLGQGPEFLTYFQNEAQLEKSRLLSDRFSAERPKGSFSTLEIQRTEQGDSAMYLCASTLTGTTTDTQYFGPGTRLTVL.

The CDR3 protein is CASSVPRGDRGQDTQYF. CDR3 in DNA: TGTGCCAGCAGTGTACCTAGAGGGGACAGGGGGCAAGATACGCAGTATTTT. The chain carries TRBV6-1 and TRBJ2-3, with TRBD1 matching over 12 bases. CDR1 is MNHNS and CDR2 is SASEGT in the germline V gene. The CDR3 covers 17 residues. The V and J ends lost 4 bases and 5 bases, in that order; junction bases with no gene match: 10.

The chain joins TRBV19 to TRBJ1-1; D is uncertain. Between the trimmed V and J ends, which lost 7 bases and 0 bases, there was a span of 15 bases. Germline V gene lookup returns CDR1 LNHDA and CDR2 SQIVND (reference sequence). This CDR3 region has 15 residues. The CDR3: CASTSERHLNTEAFF. The CDR3 coding sequence is TGTGCCAGTACCTCAGAGCGGCACCTGAACACTGAAGCTTTCTTT.

This sequence joins TRBV28 and TRBJ2-1; 13 bases fit TRBD2. Germline V gives CDR1 MDHEN, CDR2 SYDVKM. V lost 6 bases to trimming and J lost 4 bases; unmatched junction nucleotides: 6. The CDR3 has 16 amino acids. Written as DNA, the CDR3 is TGTGCCAGCAGACCTACTAGCGGGGGGGTGTACAATGAGCAGTTCTTC. Residues: CASRPTSGGVYNEQFF.

J is TRBJ2-5 and V is TRBV9; 7 bases are a match to TRBD1. The CDR3 has 15 amino acids. Looked up from germline, CDR1 is SGDLS and CDR2 is YYNGEE. Germline trimming cut 3 bases from V and 0 bases from J; bases unmatched to any gene: 5. CDR3 residues: CASSGMGQYQETQYF. The CDR3 DNA sequence: TGTGCCAGCAGCGGAATGGGACAGTACCAAGAGACCCAGTACTTC.

The chain is built from TRBV20-1 and TRBJ1-1, with D unresolved. This CDR3 region has 11 residues. With 3 bases removed from V and 11 bases from J, the gap between germline ends came to 13 bases. Looked up from germline, CDR1 is DFQATT and CDR2 is SNEGSKA (reference sequence). This CDR3 is CSARLRAGAFF. The CDR3 region has the DNA TGCAGTGCTAGGTTGAGGGCCGGGGCTTTCTTT.